The 4 T cell receptor beta chains below were found in one sample sequenced in a study of regulatory T cells in long-lasting Graves disease. CDR3 regions were amplified by Arm-PCR using iRepertoire HTBI primers to build TCR beta libraries. In TCRdb, the multiplex PCR reads were re-called with MiXCR into one record per CDR3 protein. The data contain a few hundred thousand distinct CDR3 sequences, less than 25% of them singletons. Indicated time point: persistent/refractory GD, antithyroid drugs over 5 years with positive TRAb. Preparation of the TCR library used RNA extracted from PBMCs. Sequenced here: peripheral blood mononuclear cells (PBMCs), sampled when the disease was refractory, from a patient treated with antithyroid drugs. These receptors were taken from a female donor with Graves disease.

This clonotype was observed a few times. The rearrangement joins TRBV15 to TRBJ2-7; a weak D match, TRBD2 (6 bases). This CDR3 is 14 amino acids long. Deletions cut 3 bases from V and 6 bases from J, with 15 bases between. The germline V gene has CDR1 LNHNV and CDR2 YYDKDF (reference sequence). CDR3: CATSRGSGVGEQYF. The CDR3, as DNA: TGTGCCACCAGCAGGGGGTCGGGGGTCGGCGAGCAGTACTTC. Combining the CDR3 with reference TRBV15 and TRBJ2-7 gives the whole variable domain DAMVIQNPRYQVTQFGKPVTLSCSQTLNHNVMYWYQQKSSQAPKLLFHYYDKDFNNEADTPDNFQSRRPNTSFCFLDIRSPGLGDTAMYLCATSRGSGVGEQYFGPGTRLTVT.

This clonotype turned up a few times. The CDR3 sequence: CAVTGLAGGYEQYF. CDR3 coding DNA: TGTGCGGTGACCGGACTAGCGGGAGGCTACGAGCAGTACTTC. The chain employs TRBV30 and TRBJ2-7; 14 nucleotides line up with TRBD2. CDR3 size: 14 residues. Germline V gene sequence: CDR1 GTSNPN, CDR2 SVGIG (reference sequence).

The chain has TRBV10-3 and TRBJ2-7, with 10 positions matching TRBD2. J was trimmed by 4 bases and V by 4 bases; bases with no gene match: 10. This CDR3 has 16 residues. Looked up from germline, CDR1 is ENHRY and CDR2 is SYGVKD. The chain's CDR3 is CAISGTSGEKTYEQYF. The CDR3 bases are TGTGCCATCAGTGGGACTAGCGGAGAGAAGACTTACGAGCAGTACTTC.

This clonotype has only a few counts. This chain uses TRBV30 with TRBJ2-7; D is perhaps TRBD2 (6 bases). Trimming removed 2 bases at V and 1 base at J, with 18 bases between. This CDR3 region has 16 residues. The germline CDR1 and CDR2 sequences are GTSNPN and SVGIG (reference sequence). The CDR3 spells CAWSSTGAAASYEQYF. CDR3 coding DNA: TGTGCCTGGAGTTCCACGGGAGCCGCTGCTTCCTACGAGCAGTACTTC. The full variable domain, completed using reference TRBV30 and TRBJ2-7, is SQTIHQWPATLVQPVGSPLSLECTVEGTSNPNLYWYRQAAGRGLQLLFYSVGIGQISSEVPQNLSASRPQDRQFILSSKKLLLSDSGFYLCAWSSTGAAASYEQYFGPGTRLTVT.